This entry is about one TCR beta chain. Its antigen is unknown. Per-base qualities were not stored, and no clone one base away is much larger. The data originate from a study of radiotherapy plus CTLA-4 blockade in lung cancer listed by TCRdb under 2018. Describing the broader study: Among the enrolled patients, approximately 18% had an objective response, and 31% reached disease control. Here is what the overall study found, with its caveats: The strongest predictors of response, as reported, were early dynamic changes in blood T cell clones along with a rise in serum interferon-beta after radiation. After treatment with radiotherapy and ipilimumab, TCR clones that originated in tumors expanded in peripheral blood.

CDR3 length: 17 amino acids, cysteine to phenylalanine. Only the CDR3 DNA is retained, 51 bases long and in frame from the first base. Taken from the germline V gene, the CDR1 and CDR2 loops are WSHSY and SAAADI. Trimming at the junction amounts to 3 bases on V and 4 bases on J, and the germline ends lie 19 bases apart. The study tested focal radiation therapy combined with CTLA-4 blockade (ipilimumab) in patients with chemo-refractory metastatic non-small-cell lung cancer. The library was generated by the immunoSEQ multiplex PCR assay. TCRdb took this table from immuneACCESS and kept in-frame rearrangements with V and J called. Such tables lack part of the clones; where checked against another copy, unresolved V genes explain under half of the gap, and the rest is unexplained. This sample has about 39,000 clones in its table, and roughly three quarters of those were observed once. The ten largest clones capture about 22% of the sample.

The chain couples TRBV10-2 to TRBJ1-3, and the D gene may be TRBD1, 5 bases matching. This TCR derives from a human donor with non-small cell lung cancer that progressed on radiotherapy plus ipilimumab. The sample in question was peripheral blood, obtained from a patient treated with radiotherapy plus ipilimumab. CDR3 sequence: CASSDGGRGAGGNTIYF. The DNA is TGCGCCAGCAGTGACGGTGGTAGGGGCGCAGGAGGAAACACCATATATTTT.